This entry concerns a single T cell receptor beta chain. Losses at the gene ends were 9 bases for V and 2 bases for J; bases not matched to a gene: 4. The germline V gene has CDR1 MDHEN and CDR2 SYDVKM. The CDR3 extends over 13 amino acids. These data come from a study of blood T cell repertoires in COVID-19. Overall study: Some COVID-19 samples were acute and others convalescent; all came from the United States, Italy and Spain. Sources were T cells, B-cell-depleted T cells, or PBMCs; the material itself was cDNA or gDNA.

Seattle-derived patients entered the study during active infection and were followed longitudinally. Authors' analysis steps: The authors estimated nucleated cell counts from reference gene primer amplification. Sequencing used immunoSEQ multiplex PCR; TCRdb keeps in-frame clones, though not all of them. V, J and clone size derive from that table, while D and trimming were established from the DNA sequence. The table records about 270,000 clones, roughly 83% of them present only once. The receptor was derived from a woman older than 75 with COVID-19, enrolled during active disease. Sequenced sample: peripheral blood. V and J are TRBV28 and TRBJ2-1, with 7 positions matching TRBD1. The CDR3 protein is CASYRGPYNEQFF. In DNA, the CDR3 is TGTGCCAGTTACAGGGGTCCCTACAATGAGCAGTTCTTC. The entire variable domain, with the rest obtained from reference TRBV28 and TRBJ2-1, is as follows: DVKVTQSSRYLVKRTGEKVFLECVQDMDHENMFWYRQDPGLGLRLIYFSYDVKMKEKGDIPEGYSVSREKKERFSLILESASTNQTSMYLCASYRGPYNEQFFGPGTRLTVL.